Listed here are 9 T cell receptor beta chains from one sample, sequenced in a study of T cell changes during pregnancy in multiple sclerosis. Assay: immunoSEQ multiplex PCR; the TCRdb copy retains only in-frame clones and omits some. The data show more than 55,000 clones, 90% seen once. The specimen comprised peripheral blood, sampled in the first trimester of pregnancy. Receptors were obtained from a female donor in good health, enrolled as a control in a pregnancy study.

The V call is TRBV13, the J call TRBJ1-5; D unresolved. The CDR3 sequence is 12 residues long. Germline V gene sequence: CDR1 PRHDT, CDR2 FYEKMQ (reference sequence). V shed 3 bases and J shed 6 bases, with 6 bases lying between them. In nucleotides, the CDR3 is TGTGCCAGCAGCTTCGCGGGTCAGCCCCAGCATTTT. This gives the protein CASSFAGQPQHF.

V gene TRBV6-1 combines with J gene TRBJ1-5, with 8 bases that match TRBD1. The CDR3 sequence is 16 residues long. In germline, CDR1 is MNHNS, CDR2 SASEGT. The V gene end was trimmed by 3 bases and the J gene end by 6 bases; junction bases not matched to a gene: 10. CDR3: CASSDLGPGGGQPQHF. The DNA of the CDR3 is TGTGCCAGCAGTGATTTAGGTCCAGGGGGCGGTCAGCCCCAGCATTTT.

The J gene is TRBJ1-1, the V gene TRBV9; D not certain. CDR1 and CDR2 from the germline V gene are SGDLS and YYNGEE. Trimming pared 0 bases from V and 5 bases from J, leaving 5 bases between. This CDR3 spans 12 amino acids. The CDR3 DNA follows: TGTGCCAGCAGCGTAGGAGGGACTGAAGCTTTCTTT. Translating it yields CASSVGGTEAFF.

The V gene is TRBV6-1, the J gene TRBJ1-1, with a possible D match to TRBD1 (5 bases). Germline V gene sequence: CDR1 MNHNS, CDR2 SASEGT. Trimming left V 1 base short and J 4 bases short, with 13 bases between. The CDR3 runs 15 residues. The CDR3 region has the DNA TGTGCCAGCAGTGAAGACGGGGGTATATCCACTGAAGCTTTCTTT. It is translated as CASSEDGGISTEAFF.

The J gene is TRBJ2-7, the V gene TRBV5-5; no reliable D call. Germline CDR1 reads SGHKS; CDR2 reads YYEKEE (reference sequence). V was trimmed by 1 base and J by 2 bases, leaving 10 bases between them. The CDR3 length is 14 residues. The CDR3 reads CASSLSQLTYEQYF. CDR3 nucleotides: TGTGCCAGCAGCTTGTCACAGCTAACCTACGAGCAGTACTTC.

V gene TRBV29-1 combines with J gene TRBJ1-1; tentatively, D is TRBD1 (5 bases). Trimming pared 7 bases from V and 8 bases from J, leaving 11 bases between. Looked up from germline, CDR1 is SQVTM and CDR2 is ANQGSEA. The CDR3 runs 10 residues. CDR3 bases: TGCAGCGGGGGCGAGAGGGAAGCTTTCTTT. It yields the protein CSGGEREAFF. Filled out from reference TRBV29-1 and TRBJ1-1, the complete variable domain reads SAVISQKPSRDICQRGTSLTIQCQVDSQVTMMFWYRQQPGQSLTLIATANQGSEATYESGFVIDKFPISRPNLTFSTLTVSNMSPEDSSIYLCSGGEREAFFGQGTRLTVV.

This chain uses TRBV29-1 with TRBJ1-1, with D perhaps matching TRBD1 (5 bases). Germline CDR1 SQVTM, CDR2 ANQGSEA. The CDR3 consists of 16 residues. Between the trimmed V and J ends, which lost 6 bases and 0 bases, there was a span of 20 bases. For the CDR3, the DNA is TGCAGCGTGGGGGAGGAAACCACTACTCTGAACACTGAAGCTTTCTTT. It specifies CSVGEETTTLNTEAFF.

The V gene is TRBV7-8, the J gene TRBJ1-2, with 7 bases fitting TRBD1. Germline loops: CDR1 SGHVS, CDR2 FQNEAQ. The CDR3 is made up of 14 amino acids. Trimming at V came to 0 bases and at J to 6 bases, leaving 4 bases not matched to a gene. The CDR3, as DNA: TGTGCCAGCAGCTTAGCGGAAGGGACAGATGGCTACACCTTC. The encoded protein is CASSLAEGTDGYTF. The complete variable domain, with remaining parts taken from reference TRBV7-8 and TRBJ1-2, reads GAGVSQSPRYKVAKRGQDVALRCDPISGHVSLFWYQQALGQGPEFLTYFQNEAQLDKSGLPSDRFFAERPEGSVSTLKIQRTQQEDSAVYLCASSLAEGTDGYTFGSGTRLTVV.

The chain links TRBV7-9 to TRBJ1-2; D is undetermined. Trimming stripped 2 bases from V and 2 bases from J, with 9 bases between. Germline V lookup: CDR1 SEHNR, CDR2 FQNEAQ (reference sequence). There are 14 residues in the CDR3. The CDR3 loop is CASSLTEGNYGYTF. The DNA of the CDR3 is TGTGCCAGCAGCTTAACAGAGGGAAACTATGGCTACACCTTC. Drawing the rest from reference TRBV7-9 and TRBJ1-2, the complete variable domain is DTGVSQNPRHKITKRGQNVTFRCDPISEHNRLYWYRQTLGQGPEFLTYFQNEAQLEKSRLLSDRFSAERPKGSFSTLEIQRTEQGDSAMYLCASSLTEGNYGYTFGSGTRLTVV.